A single sample is the source of the 7 T cell receptor beta chains below, sequenced in a study of a mutant IDH1 vaccine in newly diagnosed glioma. The time point here: week 5, during vaccination. All doses held 300 ug of mutant IDH1 20-mer peptide, with topical imiquimod. No antigen is known for these receptors. TCRdb keeps only in-frame clones here, not all; method: immunoSEQ multiplex PCR. The sample carries about 51,000 clones, just under 80% recorded once. Specimen: PBMCs, collected from a glioma patient whose treatment included an IDH1 peptide vaccine. These receptors were collected from a man in his forties or fifties with glioma.

The chain recombines TRBV14 with TRBJ2-7, with D possibly matching TRBD1 (7 bases). CDR1 SGHDN and CDR2 FVKESK come from the germline V gene. The ends were cut back, 1 base at V and 6 bases at J, with 13 bases in the middle. The CDR3 spans 14 residues. The CDR3 nucleotides read TGTGCCAGCAGCCAAGTGAGACAGGGAGGCGAGCAGTACTTC. Amino acids: CASSQVRQGGEQYF.

By frequency in the sample, this clone is medium-sized. This chain uses TRBV15 with TRBJ2-1; TRBD2 matches at 8 bases. The CDR3 is 16 residues long. The V gene end was trimmed by 0 bases and the J gene end by 3 bases; junction bases not matched to a gene: 4. CDR1 is LNHNV, CDR2 YYDKDF, per germline (reference sequence). CDR3 loop: CATSRETGGSYNEQFF. CDR3 nucleotides: TGTGCCACCAGCAGAGAAACGGGGGGGAGCTACAATGAGCAGTTCTTC.

V gene TRBV2 combines with J gene TRBJ2-1; D might be TRBD1 (5 bases). CDR1 is SNHLY and CDR2 is FYNNEI in the germline V gene. Trimming cost V 7 bases and J 4 bases, with 11 bases left between them. CDR3 size: 13 residues. CDR3 region: CASTKRQYNEQFF. The CDR3 nucleotides are TGTGCCAGCACCAAAAGACAGTACAATGAGCAGTTCTTC.

The chain employs TRBV9 and TRBJ2-1; a possible D gene is TRBD1 (5 bases). CDR3 size: 16 residues. Deletions cut 4 bases from V and 0 bases from J, with 14 bases between. Germline V CDR1 and CDR2: SGDLS, YYNGEE. The CDR3 sequence: CASSFQGSSSYNEQFF. CDR3 in DNA: TGTGCCAGCAGCTTTCAGGGTTCGAGCTCCTACAATGAGCAGTTCTTC.

V and J are TRBV2 and TRBJ1-5; D is undetermined. The germline gives CDR1 SNHLY, CDR2 FYNNEI. Trimming removed 5 bases from V and 6 bases from J, with 17 bases in between. The CDR3 is made up of 15 amino acids. CDR3 in DNA: TGTGCCAGCAGTCAGGAGAGTTCACTGGGTCAGCCCCAGCATTTT. Protein: CASSQESSLGQPQHF.

The rearrangement links TRBV10-3 to TRBJ2-2; D uncertain. Looked up from germline, CDR1 is ENHRY and CDR2 is SYGVKD. The CDR3 runs to 12 residues. The ends were cut back, 3 bases at V and 2 bases at J, with 1 base in the middle. The CDR3 reads CAISDNTGELFF. The CDR3 region has the DNA TGTGCCATCAGTGACAACACCGGGGAGCTGTTTTTT.

This chain links TRBV19 with TRBJ2-5; 9 positions match TRBD1. The junction had 4 bases not matched to a gene; V was cut back by 5 bases and J by 0 bases. The CDR3 length is 15 residues. Looked up from germline, CDR1 is LNHDA and CDR2 is SQIVND (reference sequence). CDR3 residues: CASSDGTGNQETQYF. CDR3 nucleotides: TGTGCCAGTAGTGACGGGACAGGGAACCAAGAGACCCAGTACTTC.